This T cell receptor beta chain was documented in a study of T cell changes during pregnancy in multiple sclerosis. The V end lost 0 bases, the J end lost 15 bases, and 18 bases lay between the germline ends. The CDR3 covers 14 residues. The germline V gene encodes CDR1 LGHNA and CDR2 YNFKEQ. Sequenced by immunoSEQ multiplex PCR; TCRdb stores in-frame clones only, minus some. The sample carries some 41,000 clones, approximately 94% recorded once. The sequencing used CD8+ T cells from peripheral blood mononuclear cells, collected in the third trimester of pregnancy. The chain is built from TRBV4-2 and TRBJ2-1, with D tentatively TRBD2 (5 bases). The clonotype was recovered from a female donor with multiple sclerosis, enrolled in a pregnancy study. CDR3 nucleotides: TGTGCCAGCAGCCAAGATTGGCTAAGGACTGGAGGGTTCTTC. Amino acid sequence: CASSQDWLRTGGFF.